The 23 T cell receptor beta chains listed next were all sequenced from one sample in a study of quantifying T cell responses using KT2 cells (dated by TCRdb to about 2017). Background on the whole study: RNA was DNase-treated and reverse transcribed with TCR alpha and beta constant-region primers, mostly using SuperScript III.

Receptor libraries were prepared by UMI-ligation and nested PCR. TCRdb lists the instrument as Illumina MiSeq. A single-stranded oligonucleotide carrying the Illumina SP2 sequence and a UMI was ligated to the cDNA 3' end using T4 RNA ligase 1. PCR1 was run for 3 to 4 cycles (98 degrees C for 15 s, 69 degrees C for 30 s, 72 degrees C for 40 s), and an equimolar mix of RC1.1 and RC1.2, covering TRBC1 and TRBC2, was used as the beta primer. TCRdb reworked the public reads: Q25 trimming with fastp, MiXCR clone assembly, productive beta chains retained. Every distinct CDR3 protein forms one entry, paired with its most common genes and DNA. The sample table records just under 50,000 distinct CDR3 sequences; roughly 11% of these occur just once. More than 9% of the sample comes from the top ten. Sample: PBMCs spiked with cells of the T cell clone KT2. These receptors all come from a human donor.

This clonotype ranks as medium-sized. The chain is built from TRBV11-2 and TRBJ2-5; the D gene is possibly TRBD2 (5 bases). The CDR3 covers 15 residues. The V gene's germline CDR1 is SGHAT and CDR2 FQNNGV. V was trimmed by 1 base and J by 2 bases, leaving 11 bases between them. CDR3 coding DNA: TGTGCCAGCAGCTTAGCCTGGACGGGACAAGAGACCCAGTACTTC. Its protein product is CASSLAWTGQETQYF.

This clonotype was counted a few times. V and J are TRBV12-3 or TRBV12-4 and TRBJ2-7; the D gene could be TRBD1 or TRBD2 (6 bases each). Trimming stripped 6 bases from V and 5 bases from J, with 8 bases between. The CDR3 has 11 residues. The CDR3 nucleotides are TGTGCCAGCAGGAGGGGGGACGAGCAGTACTTC. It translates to CASRRGDEQYF.

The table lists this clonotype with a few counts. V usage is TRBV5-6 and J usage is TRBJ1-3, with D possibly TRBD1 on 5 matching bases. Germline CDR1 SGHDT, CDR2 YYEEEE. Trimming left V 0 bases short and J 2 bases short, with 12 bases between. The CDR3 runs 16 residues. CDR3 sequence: CASSLGIQAPGNTIYF. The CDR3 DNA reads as TGTGCCAGCAGCTTGGGGATACAGGCACCTGGAAACACCATATATTTT.

The CDR3 spells CASSYEGTGNTEAFF. In nucleotides, the CDR3 is TGTGCCAGCAGTTACGAAGGGACCGGGAACACTGAAGCTTTCTTT. This sequence joins TRBV6-5 and TRBJ1-1; tentatively, D is TRBD1 (5 bases). Trimming removed 2 bases at V and 1 base at J, with 11 bases between. The CDR3 has 15 residues. CDR1 is MNHEY, CDR2 SVGAGI, per germline.

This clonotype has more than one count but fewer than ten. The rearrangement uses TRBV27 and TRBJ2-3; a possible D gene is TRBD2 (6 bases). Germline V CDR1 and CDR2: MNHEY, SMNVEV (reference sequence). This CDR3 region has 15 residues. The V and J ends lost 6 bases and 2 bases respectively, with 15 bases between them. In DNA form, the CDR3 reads TGTGCCAGCAGGGAAATCGGGAGTTACACAGATACGCAGTATTTT. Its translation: CASREIGSYTDTQYF.

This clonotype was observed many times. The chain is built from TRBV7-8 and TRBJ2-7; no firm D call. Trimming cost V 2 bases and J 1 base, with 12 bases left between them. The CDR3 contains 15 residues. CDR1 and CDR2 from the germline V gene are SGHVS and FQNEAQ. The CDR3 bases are TGTGCCAGCAGCTTACGTGGTGAACTTTCCTACGAGCAGTACTTC. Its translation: CASSLRGELSYEQYF.

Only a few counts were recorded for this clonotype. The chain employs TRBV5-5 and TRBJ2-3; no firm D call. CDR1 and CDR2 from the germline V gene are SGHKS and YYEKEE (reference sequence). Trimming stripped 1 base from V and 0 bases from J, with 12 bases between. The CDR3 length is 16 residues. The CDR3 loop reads CASSLPDAISTDTQYF. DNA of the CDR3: TGTGCCAGCAGCTTGCCGGACGCCATCAGCACAGATACGCAGTATTTT. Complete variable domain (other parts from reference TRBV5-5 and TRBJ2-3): DAGVTQSPTHLIKTRGQQVTLRCSPISGHKSVSWYQQVLGQGPQFIFQYYEKEERGRGNFPDRFSARQFPNYSSELNVNALLLGDSALYLCASSLPDAISTDTQYFGPGTRLTVL.

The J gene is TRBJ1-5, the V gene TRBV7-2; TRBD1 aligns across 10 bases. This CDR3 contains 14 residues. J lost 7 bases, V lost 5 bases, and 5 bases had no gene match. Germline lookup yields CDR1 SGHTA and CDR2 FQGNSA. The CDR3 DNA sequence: TGTGCCAGCAGCCAGACAGGGGGCAGGCAGCCCCAGCATTTT. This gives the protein CASSQTGGRQPQHF.

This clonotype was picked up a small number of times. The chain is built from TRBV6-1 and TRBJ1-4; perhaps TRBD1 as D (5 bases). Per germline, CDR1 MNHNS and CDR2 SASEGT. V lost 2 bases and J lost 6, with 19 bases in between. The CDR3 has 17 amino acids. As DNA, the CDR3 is TGTGCCAGCAGTGAATCCCCCAGGGAGAGAGTCTATGAAAAACTGTTTTTT. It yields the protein CASSESPRERVYEKLFF.

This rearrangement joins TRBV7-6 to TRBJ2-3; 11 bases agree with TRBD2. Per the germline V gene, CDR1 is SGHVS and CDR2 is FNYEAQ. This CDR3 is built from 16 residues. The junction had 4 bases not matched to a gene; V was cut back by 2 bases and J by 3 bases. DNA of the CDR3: TGTGCCAGCAGCTTAAATAGCGGGAGGGGGACAGATACGCAGTATTTT. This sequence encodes CASSLNSGRGTDTQYF.

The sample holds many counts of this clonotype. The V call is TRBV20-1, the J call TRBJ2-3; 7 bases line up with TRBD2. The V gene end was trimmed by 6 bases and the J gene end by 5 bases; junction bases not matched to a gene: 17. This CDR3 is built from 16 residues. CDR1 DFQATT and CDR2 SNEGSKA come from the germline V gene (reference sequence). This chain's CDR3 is CSAFPLVAGEVDTQYF. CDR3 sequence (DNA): TGCAGTGCCTTCCCACTCGTGGCGGGAGAGGTAGATACGCAGTATTTT.

The CDR3 spells CASSGRTGTNEAFF. CDR3 DNA sequence: TGTGCCAGCAGCGGGAGGACAGGGACAAATGAAGCTTTCTTT. J is TRBJ1-1 and V is TRBV2, with 8 bases lining up with TRBD1. The CDR3 runs 14 residues. CDR1 is SNHLY and CDR2 is FYNNEI in the germline V gene. The ends lost 6 bases at V and 7 bases at J; junction bases unmatched: 10.

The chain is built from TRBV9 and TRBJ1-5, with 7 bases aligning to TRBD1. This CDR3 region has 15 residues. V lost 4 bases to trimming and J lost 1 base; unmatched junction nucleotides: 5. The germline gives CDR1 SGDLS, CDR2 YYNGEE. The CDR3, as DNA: TGTGCCAGCAGCCTAACAGGGGAGAGCAATCAGCCCCAGCATTTT. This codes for CASSLTGESNQPQHF.

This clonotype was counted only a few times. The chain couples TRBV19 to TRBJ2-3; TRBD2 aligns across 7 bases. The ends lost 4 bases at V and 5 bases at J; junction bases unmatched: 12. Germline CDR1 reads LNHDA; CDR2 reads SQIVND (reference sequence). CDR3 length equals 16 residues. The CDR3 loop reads CASSRLLGGLQDTQYF. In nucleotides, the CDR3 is TGTGCCAGTAGTAGGCTCCTGGGGGGGTTGCAAGATACGCAGTATTTT.

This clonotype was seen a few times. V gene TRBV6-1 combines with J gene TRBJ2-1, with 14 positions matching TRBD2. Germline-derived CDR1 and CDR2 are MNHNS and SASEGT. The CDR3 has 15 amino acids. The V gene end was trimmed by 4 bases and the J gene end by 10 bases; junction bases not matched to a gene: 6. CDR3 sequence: CASSGLGLAGGEQFF. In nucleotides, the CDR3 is TGTGCCAGCAGTGGCCTCGGACTAGCGGGGGGAGAGCAGTTCTTC.

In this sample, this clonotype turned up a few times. In DNA, the CDR3 is TGTGCCAGTACAGACAGGGCCTACAATGAGCAGTTCTTC. Amino acids: CASTDRAYNEQFF. The gene calls are TRBV19 and TRBJ2-1; 7 nucleotides match TRBD1. J gave up 2 bases and V 7 bases, and 2 bases lay outside the gene matches. The CDR3 extends over 13 amino acids. The V gene's germline CDR1 is LNHDA and CDR2 SQIVND (reference sequence).

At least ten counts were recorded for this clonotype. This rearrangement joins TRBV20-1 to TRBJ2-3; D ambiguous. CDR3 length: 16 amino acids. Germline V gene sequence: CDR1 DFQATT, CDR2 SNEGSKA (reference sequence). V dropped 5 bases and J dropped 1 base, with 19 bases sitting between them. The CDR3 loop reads CSAATPTNRGTDTQYF. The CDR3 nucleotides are TGCAGTGCTGCGACACCGACAAACCGAGGCACAGATACGCAGTATTTT.

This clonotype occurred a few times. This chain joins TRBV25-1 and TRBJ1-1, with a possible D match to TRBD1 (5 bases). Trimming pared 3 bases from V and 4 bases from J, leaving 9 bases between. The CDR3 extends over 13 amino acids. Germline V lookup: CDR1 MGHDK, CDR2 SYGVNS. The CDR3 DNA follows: TGTGCCAGCAGTGAGGCAGGGAGCACTGAAGCTTTCTTT. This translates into CASSEAGSTEAFF.

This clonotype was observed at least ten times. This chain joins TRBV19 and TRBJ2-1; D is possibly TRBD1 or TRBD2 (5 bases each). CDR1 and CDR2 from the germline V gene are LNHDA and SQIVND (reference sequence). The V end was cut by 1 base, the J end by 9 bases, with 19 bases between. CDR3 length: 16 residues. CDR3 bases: TGTGCCAGTAGTATAGGTTGGGGGACGTCGACGGGTGAGCAGTTCTTC. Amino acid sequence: CASSIGWGTSTGEQFF.

The CDR3 sequence: CASREAGGTRSDTQYF. The CDR3, as DNA: TGTGCCAGCAGAGAAGCGGGGGGTACGAGATCAGATACGCAGTATTTT. The J gene is TRBJ2-3, the V gene TRBV7-3, with 9 bases identical to TRBD2. The CDR3 spans 16 residues. Germline trimming cut 6 bases from V and 4 bases from J; bases unmatched to any gene: 11. CDR1 is SGHTA, CDR2 FQGTGA, per germline.

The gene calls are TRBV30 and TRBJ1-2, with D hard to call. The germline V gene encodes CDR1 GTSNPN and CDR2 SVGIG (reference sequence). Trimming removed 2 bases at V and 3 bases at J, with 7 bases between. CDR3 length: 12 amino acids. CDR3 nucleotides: TGTGCCTGGAGTAAGGCAGACTATGGCTACACCTTC. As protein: CAWSKADYGYTF.

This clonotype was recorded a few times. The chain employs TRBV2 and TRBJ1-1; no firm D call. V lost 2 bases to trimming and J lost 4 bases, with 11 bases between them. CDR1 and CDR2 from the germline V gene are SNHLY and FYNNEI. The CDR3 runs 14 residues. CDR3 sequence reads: CASSEQGAPTEAFF. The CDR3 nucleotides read TGTGCCAGCAGTGAACAAGGAGCCCCCACTGAAGCTTTCTTT.

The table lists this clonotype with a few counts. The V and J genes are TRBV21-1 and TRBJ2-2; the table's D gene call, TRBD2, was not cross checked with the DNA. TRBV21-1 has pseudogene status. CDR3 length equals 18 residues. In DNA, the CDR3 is TGTGCCAGCAGCGGCTCCGTGGTAGCGGGAGATAAGGGCGGGGAGCTGTTTTTT. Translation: CASSGSVVAGDKGGELFF.